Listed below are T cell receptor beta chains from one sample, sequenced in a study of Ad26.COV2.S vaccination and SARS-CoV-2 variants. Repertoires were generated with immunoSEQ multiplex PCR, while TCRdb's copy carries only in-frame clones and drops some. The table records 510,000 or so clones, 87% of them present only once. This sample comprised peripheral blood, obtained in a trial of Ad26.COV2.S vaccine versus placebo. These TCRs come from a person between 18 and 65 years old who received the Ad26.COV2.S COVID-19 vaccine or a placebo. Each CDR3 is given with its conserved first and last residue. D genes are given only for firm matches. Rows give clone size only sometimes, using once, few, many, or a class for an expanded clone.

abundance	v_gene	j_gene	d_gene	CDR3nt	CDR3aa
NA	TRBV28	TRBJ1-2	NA	TGTGCCAGCAGAGGCGGGAGTGGACAGACGTATGGCTACACCTTC	CASRGGSGQTYGYTF
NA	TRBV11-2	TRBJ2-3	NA	TGTGCCAGCAGCTTAGGAAGGGGCTCAGGTACAGATACGCAGTATTTT	CASSLGRGSGTDTQYF
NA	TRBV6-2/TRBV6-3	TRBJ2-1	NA	TGTGCCAGCAGTTACTCACCCCGAACTAGCTCCTACAATGAGCAGTTCTTC	CASSYSPRTSSYNEQFF
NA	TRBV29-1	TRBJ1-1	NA	TGCAGCGTCGAAGCGGGTTTTGAAGCTTTCTTT	CSVEAGFEAFF
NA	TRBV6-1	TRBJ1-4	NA	TGTGCCAGCAGTGAACCTGGGAAAAGGGAAAAACTGTTTTTT	CASSEPGKREKLFF
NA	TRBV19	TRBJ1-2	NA	TGTGCCAGTAGTATAGATACAAGCCCAACCGTCGGAGGCTACACCTTC	CASSIDTSPTVGGYTF
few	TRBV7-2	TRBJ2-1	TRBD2	TGTGCCAGCAGCCCGACTAGCGATGTCAATGAGCAGTTCTTC	CASSPTSDVNEQFF
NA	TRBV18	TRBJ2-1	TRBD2	TGTGCCAGCTCGTGGGAGGGACTAGCTAGGAATGAGCAGTTCTTC	CASSWEGLARNEQFF
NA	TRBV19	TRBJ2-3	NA	TGTGCCAGTTCCTTGCGGCAGGGCACAGATACGCAGTATTTT	CASSLRQGTDTQYF
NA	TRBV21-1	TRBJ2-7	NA	TGTGCCAGCCTACATAGACAGGAACTATACGAGCAGTACTTC	CASLHRQELYEQYF
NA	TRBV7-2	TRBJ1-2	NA	TGTGCCAGCAGCTTAAACAGAAAGTATGGCTACACCTTC	CASSLNRKYGYTF
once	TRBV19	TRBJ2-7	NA	TGTGCCAGTGAGGGGGGTGACTACGAGCAGTACTTC	CASEGGDYEQYF
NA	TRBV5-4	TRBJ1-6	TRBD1	TGTGCCAGCAAACCAGAGGGGGCCGGGGGAATGTATTCACCCCTCCACTTT	CASKPEGAGGMYSPLHF
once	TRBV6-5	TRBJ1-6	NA	TGTGCCAGTGCAACAGGAGGCTCCTATAATTCACCCCTCCACTTT	CASATGGSYNSPLHF
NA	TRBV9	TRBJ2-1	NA	TGTGCCAGCAGCGTAGGCCCCGGGACTCTTAATGAGCAGTTCTTC	CASSVGPGTLNEQFF
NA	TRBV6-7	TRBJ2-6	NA	TGTGCCAGCAGTTACGGGGTGGGGCAGTTGATCAACGTCCTGACTTTC	CASSYGVGQLINVLTF
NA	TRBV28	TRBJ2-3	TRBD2	TGTGCCAGCAAACTGGGCGGGAGGGAAGATACGCAGTATTTT	CASKLGGREDTQYF
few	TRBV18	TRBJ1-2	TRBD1	TGTGCCAGCTACGCGACAGGGTTACAGGACTATGGCTACACCTTC	CASYATGLQDYGYTF
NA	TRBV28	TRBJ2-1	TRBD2	TGTGCCAGCAGCCCAGGGACTAGCTTATCGTCCGAGCAGTTCTTC	CASSPGTSLSSEQFF
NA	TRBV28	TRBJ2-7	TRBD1	TGTGCCAGCAGTTTAAGTGGGACAGGGGTGGACGAGCAGTACTTC	CASSLSGTGVDEQYF
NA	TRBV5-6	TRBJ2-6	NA	TGTGCCAGCAACACTGTAAGAAGCGTCCTGACTTTC	CASNTVRSVLTF
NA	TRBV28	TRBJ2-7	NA	TGTGCCAGCAGTTCCTCGGGACATCCAGAGCAGTACTTC	CASSSSGHPEQYF
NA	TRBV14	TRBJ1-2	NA	TGTGCCAGCAGCCAAGTGGAATTGGGTGGCTACACCTTC	CASSQVELGGYTF
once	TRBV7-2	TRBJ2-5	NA	TGTGCCAGCAGCTTAACGCACCAAGAGACCCAGTACTTC	CASSLTHQETQYF
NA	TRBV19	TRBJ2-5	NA	TGTGCCAGTAGTATAGGCGCATGGGAGACCCAGTACTTC	CASSIGAWETQYF
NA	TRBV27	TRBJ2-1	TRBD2	TGTGCCAGTTCTCTAGCGGGCGACTACAATGAGCAGTTCTTC	CASSLAGDYNEQFF
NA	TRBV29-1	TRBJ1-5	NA	TGCAGCGTTGCCCTACAGGGTACGGGGTCCCAGCATTTT	CSVALQGTGSQHF
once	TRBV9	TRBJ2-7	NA	TGTGCCAGCAGCGCCGGGACTGTAAGTTACGAGCAGTACTTC	CASSAGTVSYEQYF
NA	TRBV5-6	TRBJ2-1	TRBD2	TGTGCCAGCAGCCCCTCTAGCGGGGGCCACAATGAGCAGTTCTTC	CASSPSSGGHNEQFF
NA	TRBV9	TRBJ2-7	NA	TGTGCCAGCAGCGTAGAACCCAGCGTCGAGACCTACGAGCAGTACTTC	CASSVEPSVETYEQYF
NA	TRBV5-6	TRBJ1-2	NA	TGTGCCAGCAGCTTTTTGGACAGCCCCGATAACTATGGCTACACCTTC	CASSFLDSPDNYGYTF
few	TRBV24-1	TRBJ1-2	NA	TGTGCCACTACGCGGTCGGCCGAAGAGGGGGGCTACACCTTC	CATTRSAEEGGYTF
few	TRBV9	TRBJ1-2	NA	TGTGCCAGCAGCGTAGGGGCCGTCGGCTATGGCTACACCTTC	CASSVGAVGYGYTF
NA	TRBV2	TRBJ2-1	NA	TGTGCCACCAGAGAACCCACTGGGGACGAGCAGTTCTTC	CATREPTGDEQFF
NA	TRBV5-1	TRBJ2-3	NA	TGCGCCAGCAGCTTGGGAGGAATCTTTGGCACAGATACGCAGTATTTT	CASSLGGIFGTDTQYF
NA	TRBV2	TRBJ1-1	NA	TGTGCCAGCAGTGAAGCGCTGGGGAACATGGGGAAAACTGAAGCTTTCTTT	CASSEALGNMGKTEAFF
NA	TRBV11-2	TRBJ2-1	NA	TGTGCCAGCAGCTTAAGCGTGTTCGGGTACAATGAGCAGTTCTTC	CASSLSVFGYNEQFF
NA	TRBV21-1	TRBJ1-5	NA	TGTGCCAGCAGCAAGTCTAGGGTTGGGGACAATCAGCCCCAGCATTTT	CASSKSRVGDNQPQHF
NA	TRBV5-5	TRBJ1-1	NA	TGTGCCAGCAGCTTGGACAGCTCCCGACTCACTGAAGCTTTCTTT	CASSLDSSRLTEAFF
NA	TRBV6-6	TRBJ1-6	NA	TGTGCCAGCAATTCTTGGTCAGTCAGGCTCCACTTT	CASNSWSVRLHF
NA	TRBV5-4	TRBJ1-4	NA	TGTGCCAGCAGCTTGGCAGGGTCCGAAAAACTGTTTTTT	CASSLAGSEKLFF
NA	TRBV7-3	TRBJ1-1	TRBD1	TGTGCCAGCAGCTCGCCGGGACAGGGTAAGACTGAAGCTTTCTTT	CASSSPGQGKTEAFF